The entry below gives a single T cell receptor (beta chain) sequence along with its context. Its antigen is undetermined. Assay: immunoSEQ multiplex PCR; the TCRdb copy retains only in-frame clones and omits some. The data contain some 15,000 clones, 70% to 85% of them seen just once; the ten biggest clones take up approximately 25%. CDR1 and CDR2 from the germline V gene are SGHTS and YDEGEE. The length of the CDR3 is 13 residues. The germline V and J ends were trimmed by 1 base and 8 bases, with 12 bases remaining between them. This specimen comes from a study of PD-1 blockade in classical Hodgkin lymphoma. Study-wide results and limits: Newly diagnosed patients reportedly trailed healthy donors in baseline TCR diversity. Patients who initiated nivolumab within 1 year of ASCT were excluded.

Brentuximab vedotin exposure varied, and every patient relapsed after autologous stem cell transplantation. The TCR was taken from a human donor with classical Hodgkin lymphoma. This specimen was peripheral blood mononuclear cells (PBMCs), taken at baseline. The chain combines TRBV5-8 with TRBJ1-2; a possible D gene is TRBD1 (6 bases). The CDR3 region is CASSLPGGEGYTF. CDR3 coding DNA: TGTGCCAGCAGCTTGCCGGGGGGCGAGGGCTACACCTTC.